The T cell receptor (beta chain) under discussion was sequenced for a study of cytomegalovirus exposure and HLA in healthy donors. Amplification used 60 Vbeta primers and 13 Jbeta primers. The table came from immunoSEQ multiplex PCR; TCRdb's copy has only in-frame clones and leaves some out. The sample records 200,000 to 250,000 clones, just over 75% being singletons. CDR1 is SGHRS and CDR2 is YFSETQ in the germline V gene. V lost 4 bases to trimming and J lost 6 bases, with 14 bases between them. This CDR3 region has 14 residues. The material sequenced was PBMCs. The rearrangement links TRBV5-1 to TRBJ2-1, with D hard to call. This sequence originates from a man younger than 35 in good health and CMV-seronegative. The CDR3 DNA reads TGCGCCAGCAGCCCGCGTGATAGCCCCAATGAGCAGTTCTTC. It encodes CASSPRDSPNEQFF.